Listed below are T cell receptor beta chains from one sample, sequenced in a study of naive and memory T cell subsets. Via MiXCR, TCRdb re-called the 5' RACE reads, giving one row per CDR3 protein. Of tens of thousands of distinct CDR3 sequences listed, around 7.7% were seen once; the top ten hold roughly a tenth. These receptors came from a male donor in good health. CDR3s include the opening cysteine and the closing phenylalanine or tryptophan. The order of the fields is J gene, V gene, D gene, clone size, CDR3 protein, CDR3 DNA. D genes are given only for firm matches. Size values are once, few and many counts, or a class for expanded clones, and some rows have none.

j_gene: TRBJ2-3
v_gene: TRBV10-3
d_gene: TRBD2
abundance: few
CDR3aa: CATRGVAGLAGLVDTQYF
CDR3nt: TGTGCCACCAGAGGGGTGGCTGGACTAGCGGGACTTGTAGATACGCAGTATTTT

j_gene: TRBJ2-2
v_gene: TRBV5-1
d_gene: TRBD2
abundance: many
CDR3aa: CASSLGLAGGPNTGELFF
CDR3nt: TGCGCCAGCAGCCTGGGACTAGCGGGGGGACCGAACACCGGGGAGCTGTTTTTT

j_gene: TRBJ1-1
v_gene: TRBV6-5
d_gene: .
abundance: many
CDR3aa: CASSYSGGGNTEAFF
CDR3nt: TGTGCCAGCAGTTACTCTGGAGGAGGGAACACTGAAGCTTTCTTT

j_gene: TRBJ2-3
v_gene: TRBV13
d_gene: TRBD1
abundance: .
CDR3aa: CASRARDRGLADTQYF
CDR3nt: TGTGCCAGCAGGGCCAGGGACAGGGGGCTTGCAGATACGCAGTATTTT

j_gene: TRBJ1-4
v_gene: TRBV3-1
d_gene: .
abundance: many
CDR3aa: CASSTSGFRGEKLFF
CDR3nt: TGTGCCAGCAGTACGTCCGGGTTCCGAGGAGAAAAACTGTTTTTT

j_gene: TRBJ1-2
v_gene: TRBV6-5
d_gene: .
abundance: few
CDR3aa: CASSWGPNLNYGYTF
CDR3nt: TGTGCCAGCAGCTGGGGACCGAACCTTAACTATGGCTACACCTTC

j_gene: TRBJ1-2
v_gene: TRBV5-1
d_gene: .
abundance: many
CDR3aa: CASSLDRGSSNYGYTF
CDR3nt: TGCGCCAGCAGCTTGGATCGGGGCAGCTCTAACTATGGCTACACCTTC

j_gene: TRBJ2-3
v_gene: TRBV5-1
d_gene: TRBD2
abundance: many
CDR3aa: CASSLASGGAKDTQYF
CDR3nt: TGCGCCAGCAGCTTGGCTAGCGGGGGGGCCAAAGATACGCAGTATTTT

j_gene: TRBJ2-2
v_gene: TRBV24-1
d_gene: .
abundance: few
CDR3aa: CATSDPRGSGDTGELFF
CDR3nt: TGTGCCACCAGTGACCCCAGAGGGTCCGGGGACACCGGGGAGCTGTTTTTT

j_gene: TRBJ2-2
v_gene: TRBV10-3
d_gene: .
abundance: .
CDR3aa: CAISTGTANTGELFF
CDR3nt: TGTGCCATCAGCACCGGGACGGCGAACACCGGGGAGCTGTTTTTT

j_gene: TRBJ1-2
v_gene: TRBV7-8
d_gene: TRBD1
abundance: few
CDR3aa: CASSSAGQGDFYGYTF
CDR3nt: TGTGCCAGCAGCTCGGCGGGACAGGGAGACTTCTATGGCTACACCTTC

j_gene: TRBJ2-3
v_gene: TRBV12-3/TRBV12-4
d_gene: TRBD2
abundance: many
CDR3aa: CATASGDTDTQYF
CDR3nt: TGTGCCACCGCTAGCGGTGACACAGATACGCAGTATTTT

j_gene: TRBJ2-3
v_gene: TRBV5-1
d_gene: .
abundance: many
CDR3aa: CASSGGTARDTQYF
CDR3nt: TGCGCCAGCAGCGGCGGGACAGCAAGAGATACGCAGTATTTT

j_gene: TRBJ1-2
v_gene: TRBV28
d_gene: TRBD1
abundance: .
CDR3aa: CASSGGQEANYGYTF
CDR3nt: TGTGCCAGCAGCGGGGGACAGGAAGCTAACTATGGCTACACCTTC

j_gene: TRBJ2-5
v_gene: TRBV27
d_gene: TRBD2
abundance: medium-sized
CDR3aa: CASSPPPRTSGGPQETQYF
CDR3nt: TGTGCCAGCAGTCCCCCTCCTCGTACTAGCGGGGGGCCTCAAGAGACCCAGTACTTC

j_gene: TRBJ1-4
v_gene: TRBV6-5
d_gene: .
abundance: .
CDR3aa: CASRRQPNEKLFF
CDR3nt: TGTGCCAGCAGACGACAGCCTAATGAAAAACTGTTTTTT

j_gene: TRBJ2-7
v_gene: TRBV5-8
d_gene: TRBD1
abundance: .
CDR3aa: CASSPTGQGIYEQYF
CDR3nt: TGTGCCAGCAGCCCCACGGGACAGGGGATCTACGAGCAGTACTTC

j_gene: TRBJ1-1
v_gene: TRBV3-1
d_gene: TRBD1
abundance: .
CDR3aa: CASSQADRGTEAFF
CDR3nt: TGTGCCAGCAGCCAAGCAGACAGGGGCACTGAAGCTTTCTTT

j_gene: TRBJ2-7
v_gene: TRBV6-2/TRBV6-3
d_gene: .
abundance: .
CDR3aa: CASSYSRLRFEQYF
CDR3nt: TGTGCCAGCAGTTACTCAAGGCTTCGGTTCGAGCAGTACTTC

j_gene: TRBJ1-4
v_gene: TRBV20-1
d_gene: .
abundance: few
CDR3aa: CSAQSSFNEKLFF
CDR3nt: TGCAGTGCCCAATCCAGTTTTAATGAAAAACTGTTTTTT

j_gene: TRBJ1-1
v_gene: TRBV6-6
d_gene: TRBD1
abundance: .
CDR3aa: CASSFWDRGDTEAFF
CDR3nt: TGTGCCAGCAGTTTCTGGGACAGGGGGGACACTGAAGCTTTCTTT

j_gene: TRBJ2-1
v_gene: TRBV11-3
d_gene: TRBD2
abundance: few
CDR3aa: CASSLGLAERNEQFF
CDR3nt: TGTGCCAGCAGCTTGGGACTAGCGGAAAGAAATGAGCAGTTCTTC

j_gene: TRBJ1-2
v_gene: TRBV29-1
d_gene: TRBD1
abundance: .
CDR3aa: CSVDGGDRGIYGYTF
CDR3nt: TGCAGCGTTGATGGAGGGGACAGGGGGATCTATGGCTACACCTTC

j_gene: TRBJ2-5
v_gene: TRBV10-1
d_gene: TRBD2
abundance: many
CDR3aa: CASSALAGEQETQYF
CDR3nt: TGCGCCAGCAGTGCTCTAGCGGGAGAACAAGAGACCCAGTACTTC

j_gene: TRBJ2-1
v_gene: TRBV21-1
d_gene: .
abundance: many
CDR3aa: CASSRTPEGDSKRTSFYNEQFF
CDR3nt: TGTGCCAGCAGCCGAACCCCGGAAGGCGACAGCAAACGGACTAGCTTCTACAATGAGCAGTTCTTC

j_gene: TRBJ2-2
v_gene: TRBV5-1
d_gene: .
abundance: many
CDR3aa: CASSLFVPGELFF
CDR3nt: TGCGCCAGCAGCTTATTCGTCCCCGGGGAGCTGTTTTTT

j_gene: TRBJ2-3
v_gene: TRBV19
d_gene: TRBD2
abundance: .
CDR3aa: CASRSPSGGADTQYF
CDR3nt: TGTGCCAGTAGAAGTCCTAGCGGGGGCGCAGATACGCAGTATTTT

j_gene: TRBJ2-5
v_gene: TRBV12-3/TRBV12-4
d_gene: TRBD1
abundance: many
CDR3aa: CASRRDRGRETQYF
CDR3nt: TGTGCCAGCCGGAGGGACAGGGGTCGAGAGACCCAGTACTTC

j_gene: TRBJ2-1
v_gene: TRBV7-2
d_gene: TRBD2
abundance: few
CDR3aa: CASSPGLAGGSYNEQFF
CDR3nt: TGTGCCAGCAGCCCTGGACTAGCGGGGGGGTCCTACAATGAGCAGTTCTTC

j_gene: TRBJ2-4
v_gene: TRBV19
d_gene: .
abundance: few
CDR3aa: CASTPGDAKNIQYF
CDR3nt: TGTGCCAGTACCCCAGGGGATGCCAAAAACATTCAGTACTTC

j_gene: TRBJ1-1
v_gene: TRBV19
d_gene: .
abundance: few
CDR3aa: CASSIGPGINEAFF
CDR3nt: TGTGCCAGTAGTATAGGACCCGGGATCAATGAAGCTTTCTTT

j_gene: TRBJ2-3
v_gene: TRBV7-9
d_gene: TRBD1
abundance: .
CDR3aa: CASSDWTGRDTQYF
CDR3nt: TGTGCCAGCAGCGACTGGACAGGCAGGGATACGCAGTATTTT

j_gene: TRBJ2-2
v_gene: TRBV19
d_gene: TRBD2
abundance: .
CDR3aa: CASTAAGANTGELFF
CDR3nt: TGTGCCAGTACGGCAGCGGGGGCAAACACCGGGGAGCTGTTTTTT

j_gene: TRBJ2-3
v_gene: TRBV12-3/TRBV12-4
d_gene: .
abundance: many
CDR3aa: CASSVRVDTQYF
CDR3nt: TGTGCCAGCAGTGTGCGGGTAGATACGCAGTATTTT

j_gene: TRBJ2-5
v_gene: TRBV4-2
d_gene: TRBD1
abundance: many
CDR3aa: CASSQGPGQGVPETQYF
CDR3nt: TGTGCCAGCAGCCAAGGTCCGGGACAGGGGGTCCCAGAGACCCAGTACTTC

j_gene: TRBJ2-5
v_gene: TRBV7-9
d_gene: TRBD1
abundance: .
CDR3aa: CASSLGQGYETQYF
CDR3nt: TGTGCCAGCAGCTTAGGACAGGGCTACGAGACCCAGTACTTC

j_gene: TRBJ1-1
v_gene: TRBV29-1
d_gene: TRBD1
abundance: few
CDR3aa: CSVETQGAGRATF
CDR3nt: TGCAGCGTTGAAACACAGGGGGCCGGCAGGGCCACTTTT

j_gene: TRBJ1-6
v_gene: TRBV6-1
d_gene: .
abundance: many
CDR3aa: CASSPGRVGDSPLHF
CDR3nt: TGTGCCAGCAGTCCCGGACGTGTGGGGGATTCACCCCTCCACTTT

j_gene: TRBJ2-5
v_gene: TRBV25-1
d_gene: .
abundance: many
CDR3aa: CASSQPGVQQETQYF
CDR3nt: TGTGCCAGCAGTCAACCCGGGGTTCAGCAAGAGACCCAGTACTTC

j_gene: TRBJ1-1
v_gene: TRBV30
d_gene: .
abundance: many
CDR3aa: CAGGRNTEAFF
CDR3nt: TGTGCTGGGGGGAGGAACACTGAAGCTTTCTTT

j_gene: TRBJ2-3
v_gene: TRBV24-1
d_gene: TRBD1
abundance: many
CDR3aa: CATSDSADRTDTQYF
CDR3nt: TGTGCCACCAGTGACTCCGCGGACAGGACAGATACGCAGTATTTT

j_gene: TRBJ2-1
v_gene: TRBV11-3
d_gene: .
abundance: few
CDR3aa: CASSLGVPGWNEQFF
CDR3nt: TGTGCCAGCAGCTTAGGGGTCCCGGGTTGGAATGAGCAGTTCTTC

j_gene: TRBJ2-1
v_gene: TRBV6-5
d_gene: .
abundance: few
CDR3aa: CASSPQGGVKGGEQFF
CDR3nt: TGTGCCAGCAGCCCTCAAGGGGGGGTCAAGGGGGGCGAGCAGTTCTTC

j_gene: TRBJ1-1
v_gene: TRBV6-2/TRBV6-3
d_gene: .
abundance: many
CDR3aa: CASSYLFRNTEAFF
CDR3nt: TGTGCCAGCAGTTACCTTTTTAGGAACACTGAAGCTTTCTTT

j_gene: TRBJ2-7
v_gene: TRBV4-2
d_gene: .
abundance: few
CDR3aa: CASSQDLASAAYEQYF
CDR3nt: TGTGCCAGCAGCCAAGATCTGGCTAGCGCTGCCTACGAGCAGTACTTC

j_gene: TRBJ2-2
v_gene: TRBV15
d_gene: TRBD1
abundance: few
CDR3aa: CATSGWTGKTNTGELFF
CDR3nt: TGTGCCACCAGCGGGTGGACAGGGAAGACCAACACCGGGGAGCTGTTTTTT

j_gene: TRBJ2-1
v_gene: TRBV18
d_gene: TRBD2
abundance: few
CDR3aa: CASSPPGTSGIGGWSEQFF
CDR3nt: TGTGCCAGCTCACCACCCGGGACTAGCGGGATCGGTGGGTGGAGTGAGCAGTTCTTC

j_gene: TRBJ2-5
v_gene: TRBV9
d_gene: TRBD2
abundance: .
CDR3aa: CASSVGTSQLETQYF
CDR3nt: TGTGCCAGCAGCGTTGGGACTAGCCAATTGGAGACCCAGTACTTC

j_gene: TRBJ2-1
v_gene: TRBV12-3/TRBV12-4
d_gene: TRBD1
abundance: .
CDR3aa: CASSLQGVVDEQFF
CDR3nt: TGTGCCAGCAGTTTACAGGGGGTGGTGGATGAGCAGTTCTTC

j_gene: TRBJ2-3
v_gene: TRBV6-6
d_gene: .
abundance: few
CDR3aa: CASSYRGAGDTQYF
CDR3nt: TGTGCCAGCAGTTACCGAGGGGCGGGAGATACGCAGTATTTT

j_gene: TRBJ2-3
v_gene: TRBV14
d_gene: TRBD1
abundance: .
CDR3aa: CASSTRTGGPDTQYF
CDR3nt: TGTGCCAGCAGCACCCGGACAGGGGGCCCAGATACGCAGTATTTT

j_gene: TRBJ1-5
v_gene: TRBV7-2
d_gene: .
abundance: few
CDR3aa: CASSRPPTSNQPQHF
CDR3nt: TGTGCCAGCAGCCGCCCACCGACAAGCAATCAGCCCCAGCATTTT

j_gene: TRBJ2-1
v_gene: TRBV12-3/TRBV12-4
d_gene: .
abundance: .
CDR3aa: CASSLGLRTGEQFF
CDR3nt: TGTGCCAGCAGCCTGGGACTCCGGACTGGAGAGCAGTTCTTC